The clone carrying this T cell receptor beta chain was picked up a small number of times. Its antigen remains unidentified. This sample was included in a study of T cell responses to AZD1222 COVID-19 vaccine. Some clones are missing from TCRdb's copy, which holds only in-frame ones; the method was immunoSEQ multiplex PCR. The data contain roughly 100,000 clones, roughly nine tenths of them singletons. Germline V lookup: CDR1 MNHNS, CDR2 SASEGT. V lost 1 base to trimming and J lost 9 bases; unmatched junction nucleotides: 6. The CDR3 covers 15 residues. Study-wide findings and caveats: Only a handful of AZD1222 recipients, roughly six in all, had baseline seropositivity. There were repertoire samples only from the period after the peak T cell response. Donors, mostly white British, included more females; clonal diversity was possibly underestimated. Nearly half of spike-specific TCRs reportedly go after variant regions that carry no mutations.

The specimen comprised peripheral blood, sampled on day 0 of AZD1222 vaccination. This chain links TRBV6-1 with TRBJ1-6; 7 nucleotides align to TRBD1. The sequence was obtained from an adult in good health. The CDR3 coding sequence is TGTGCCAGCAGTGAAGTACCAGGGGGGAGTTCACCCCTCCACTTT. Residues: CASSEVPGGSSPLHF.